This T cell receptor (beta chain) comes out of a study of cytomegalovirus exposure and HLA in healthy donors. Primers: 60 Vbeta forward and 13 Jbeta reverse. TCRdb's table, derived via immunoSEQ multiplex PCR, lists solely in-frame clones and lacks some. The table shows tens of thousands of clones, with 10% occurring only once. The sample taken for sequencing was PBMCs. This receptor was obtained from a man aged 55 to 70 in good health and CMV-seropositive.

Here the CDR3 DNA reads TGCGCCAGCAGCTCCAAACGCGGCGGGCGGGGGGAGCAGTTCTTC. Translated, it gives CASSSKRGGRGEQFF. V gene TRBV5-1 combines with J gene TRBJ2-1, with 7 bases lining up with TRBD2. The CDR3 runs 15 residues. Germline values: CDR1 SGHRS, CDR2 YFSETQ. Trimming took 3 bases from V and 10 from J; bases not matched to a gene: 13. Drawing the rest from reference TRBV5-1 and TRBJ2-1, the complete variable domain is KAGVTQTPRYLIKTRGQQVTLSCSPISGHRSVSWYQQTPGQGLQFLFEYFSETQRNKGNFPGRFSGRQFSNSRSEMNVSTLELGDSALYLCASSSKRGGRGEQFFGPGTRLTVL.